One and the same sample provided the 30 T cell receptor beta chains below, sequenced in a study of cytomegalovirus exposure and HLA in healthy donors. The data were produced by immunoSEQ multiplex PCR, yet TCRdb's version contains in-frame clones alone and is incomplete. The sample holds approximately 73,000 clones, approximately 95% seen once. Sequences were obtained from PBMCs. The receptors were gathered from a man aged 18 to 30 in good health and CMV-seronegative.

The chain carries TRBV18 and TRBJ2-5, with D perhaps TRBD2 (5 bases). The CDR3 length is 14 residues. Germline loops: CDR1 KGHSH, CDR2 LQKENI. The V and J ends lost 6 bases and 2 bases respectively, with 13 bases between them. This CDR3 is CASSRLQTQETQYF. The CDR3 bases are TGTGCCAGCTCGCGACTACAGACACAAGAGACCCAGTACTTC. Full variable domain (missing parts from reference TRBV18 and TRBJ2-5): NAGVMQNPRHLVRRRGQEARLRCSPMKGHSHVYWYRQLPEEGLKFMVYLQKENIIDESGMPKERFSAEFPKEGPSILRIQQVVRGDSAAYFCASSRLQTQETQYFGPGTRLLVL.

The rearrangement uses TRBV18 and TRBJ2-3, with D possibly matching TRBD1 (7 bases). The CDR3 sequence is 15 residues long. V lost 6 bases and J 2 bases, leaving 15 bases between the germline ends. Germline lookup yields CDR1 KGHSH and CDR2 LQKENI. CDR3: CASSPSRGDTDTQYF. In nucleotides, the CDR3 is TGTGCCAGCTCCCCTAGCAGGGGGGACACAGATACGCAGTATTTT.

The V and J genes are TRBV5-1 and TRBJ1-2, with D perhaps matching TRBD1 (5 bases). Germline V gene lookup returns CDR1 SGHRS and CDR2 YFSETQ. The CDR3 is made up of 13 amino acids. The germline V and J ends were trimmed by 4 bases and 7 bases, with 14 bases remaining between them. This chain's CDR3 is CASSPGGSPGYTF. The CDR3 bases are TGCGCCAGCAGCCCGGGGGGGTCGCCTGGCTACACCTTC.

V is TRBV2 and J is TRBJ2-2, with TRBD1 identical over 10 bases. CDR3 length equals 16 residues. CDR1 and CDR2 (germline): SNHLY, FYNNEI. V lost 4 bases to trimming and J lost 5 bases; unmatched junction nucleotides: 7. The CDR3 spells CASSVEGQGKTGELFF. The CDR3 DNA reads TGTGCCAGCAGTGTAGAGGGACAGGGGAAAACCGGGGAGCTGTTTTTT.

Turning to this clone: The junction and the germline gene differ at one end; a read error may be behind it. V and J are TRBV19 and TRBJ1-2; 8 positions match TRBD1. This CDR3 region has 13 residues. Germline values: CDR1 LNHDA, CDR2 SQIVND (reference sequence). CDR3 DNA sequence: TGTGCCAGTACCCCCGGGGGGACAGGCTTTGCTTTCTTC. The encoded protein is CASTPGGTGFAFF.

The J gene is TRBJ2-2, the V gene TRBV27, with 7 bases fitting TRBD1. The CDR3 contains 17 residues. J gave up 4 bases and V 4 bases, and 12 bases lay outside the gene matches. In germline, CDR1 is MNHEY, CDR2 SMNVEV (reference sequence). CDR3: CASSSQGDPRPTGELFF. CDR3 DNA: TGTGCCAGCAGTTCGCAGGGGGACCCACGCCCCACCGGGGAGCTGTTTTTT.

This rearrangement joins TRBV25-1 to TRBJ1-1; 7 bases are shared with TRBD1. CDR3 size: 16 residues. Trimming took 2 bases from V and 3 from J; bases not matched to a gene: 9. CDR1 MGHDK and CDR2 SYGVNS come from the germline V gene. CDR3 sequence reads: CASSEERGRPDTEAFF. CDR3 nucleotide sequence: TGTGCCAGCAGTGAAGAGAGGGGGCGCCCGGACACTGAAGCTTTCTTT.

V gene TRBV19 combines with J gene TRBJ2-3; 12 bases line up with TRBD2. Germline CDR1 and CDR2: LNHDA and SQIVND (reference sequence). V trimming: 6 bases; J trimming: 5 bases; junction bases outside the gene matches: 3. CDR3 length: 14 residues. The CDR3: CASRTSGGKDTQYF. CDR3 bases: TGTGCCAGTAGGACTAGCGGGGGTAAAGATACGCAGTATTTT.

The chain joins TRBV5-1 to TRBJ2-5; possibly TRBD2 for D (5 bases). Deletions cut 0 bases from V and 7 bases from J, with 13 bases between. The CDR3 is made up of 14 amino acids. CDR1 is SGHRS, CDR2 YFSETQ, per germline. The CDR3 reads CASSLAVSAGTQYF. The CDR3, as DNA: TGCGCCAGCAGCTTGGCCGTGTCCGCGGGGACCCAGTACTTC. Together with reference TRBV5-1 and TRBJ2-5, the CDR3 gives the full variable domain: KAGVTQTPRYLIKTRGQQVTLSCSPISGHRSVSWYQQTPGQGLQFLFEYFSETQRNKGNFPGRFSGRQFSNSRSEMNVSTLELGDSALYLCASSLAVSAGTQYFGPGTRLLVL.

The V gene is TRBV30, the J gene TRBJ1-1; D is unresolved. From germline, CDR1 is GTSNPN and CDR2 SVGIG (reference sequence). This CDR3 is 11 amino acids long. Trimming took 3 bases from V and 0 from J, leaving 2 bases between them. The CDR3, as DNA: TGTGCCTGGAGCATGAACACTGAAGCTTTCTTT. Its translation is CAWSMNTEAFF.

The CDR3 reads CASSLDQVNTEAFF. The CDR3 bases are TGTGCCAGCAGCTTAGATCAGGTGAACACTGAAGCTTTCTTT. The chain has TRBV11-2 and TRBJ1-1; D gene ambiguous. Germline CDR1 SGHAT, CDR2 FQNNGV. The CDR3 length is 14 residues. V was cut by 0 bases and J by 0 bases, with 5 bases left in between.

This chain's CDR3 is CASSLYAGGPPGKDTQYF. The DNA of the CDR3 is TGTGCCAGCAGTTTATACGCGGGGGGGCCTCCAGGCAAAGATACGCAGTATTTT. The J gene is TRBJ2-3, the V gene TRBV27; 9 bases align to TRBD2. J was trimmed by 5 bases and V by 1 base; bases with no gene match: 13. Germline lookup yields CDR1 MNHEY and CDR2 SMNVEV (reference sequence). The CDR3 length is 18 residues.

This clone was found once. The chain is built from TRBV6-5 and TRBJ2-1; D is perhaps TRBD2 (6 bases). CDR1 is MNHEY and CDR2 is SVGAGI in the germline V gene. The CDR3 runs 13 residues. Trimming removed 5 bases from V and 4 bases from J, with 9 bases in between. The CDR3 protein is CASSVSGYNEQFF. The CDR3 DNA follows: TGTGCCAGCAGTGTGAGCGGGTACAATGAGCAGTTCTTC.

The V call is TRBV19, the J call TRBJ2-1; TRBD1 matches 12 bases. The junction had 2 bases not matched to a gene; V was cut back by 5 bases and J by 0 bases. Germline CDR1 LNHDA, CDR2 SQIVND (reference sequence). The CDR3 extends over 16 amino acids. This chain's CDR3 is CASSGTGGLSYNEQFF. In nucleotides, the CDR3 is TGTGCCAGTAGTGGGACAGGGGGCCTCTCCTACAATGAGCAGTTCTTC.

The chain couples TRBV6-1 to TRBJ2-1, with TRBD1 matching over 7 bases. In germline, CDR1 is MNHNS, CDR2 SASEGT. Trimming cost V 6 bases and J 5 bases; bases outside gene matches: 4. This CDR3 region has 13 residues. CDR3 loop: CASRGQIHNEQFF. The CDR3 coding sequence is TGTGCCAGCAGGGGACAGATACACAATGAGCAGTTCTTC.

The chain links TRBV5-1 to TRBJ1-2; 7 bases align to TRBD1. The CDR3 runs 15 residues. With 3 bases clipped from V and 3 bases from J, the junction kept 8 bases outside the gene matches. Germline CDR1 reads SGHRS; CDR2 reads YFSETQ. The CDR3 spells CASSSGQVEHYGYTF. DNA for the CDR3: TGCGCCAGCAGCTCTGGACAGGTCGAGCACTATGGCTACACCTTC.

The gene calls are TRBV7-6 and TRBJ2-2; TRBD2 is a possible D gene (7 bases). Germline V gives CDR1 SGHVS, CDR2 FNYEAQ. The CDR3 is 15 amino acids. Trimming pared 6 bases from V and 4 bases from J, leaving 15 bases between. The CDR3 sequence: CASRTGGLRTGELFF. CDR3 bases: TGTGCCAGCAGGACCGGGGGGCTACGCACCGGGGAGCTGTTTTTT. Filled out from reference TRBV7-6 and TRBJ2-2, the complete variable domain reads GAGVSQSPRYKVTKRGQDVALRCDPISGHVSLYWYRQALGQGPEFLTYFNYEAQQDKSGLPNDRFSAERPEGSISTLTIQRTEQRDSAMYRCASRTGGLRTGELFFGEGSRLTVL.

The chain has TRBV18 and TRBJ2-6; D is possibly TRBD2 (6 bases). Germline CDR1 KGHSH, CDR2 LQKENI. CDR3 size: 21 residues. Trimming left V 4 bases short and J 1 base short, with 26 bases between. CDR3 coding DNA: TGTGCCAGCTCACACCTACCAGGGTCGTCGTTTGGAGGGTCTGGGGCCAACGTCCTGACTTTC. It specifies CASSHLPGSSFGGSGANVLTF.

This clone was detected only once. V and J are TRBV11-2 and TRBJ2-7; 9 nucleotides match TRBD2. The ends lost 5 bases at V and 4 bases at J; junction bases unmatched: 6. CDR3 length: 14 amino acids. Germline V lookup: CDR1 SGHAT, CDR2 FQNNGV. The CDR3 reads CASSRGGARYEQYF. CDR3 DNA sequence: TGTGCCAGCAGCCGCGGGGGGGCCAGATACGAGCAGTACTTC.

The chain is built from TRBV28 and TRBJ1-2; 7 nucleotides line up with TRBD1. From germline, CDR1 is MDHEN and CDR2 SYDVKM. There are 16 residues in the CDR3. The V and J ends lost 0 bases and 4 bases, in that order; junction bases with no gene match: 8. CDR3 in amino acids: CASSLWDRQGFYGYTF. For the CDR3, the DNA is TGTGCCAGCAGTTTATGGGACAGGCAGGGTTTCTATGGCTACACCTTC.

The V and J genes are TRBV28 and TRBJ2-7; D uncertain. CDR1 is MDHEN and CDR2 is SYDVKM in the germline V gene. The V and J ends lost 2 bases and 7 bases respectively, with 9 bases between them. This CDR3 has 12 amino acids. CDR3 amino acids: CASSLPPREQYF. The DNA of the CDR3 is TGTGCCAGCAGTTTACCCCCCCGGGAGCAGTACTTC. Complete variable domain (other parts from reference TRBV28 and TRBJ2-7): DVKVTQSSRYLVKRTGEKVFLECVQDMDHENMFWYRQDPGLGLRLIYFSYDVKMKEKGDIPEGYSVSREKKERFSLILESASTNQTSMYLCASSLPPREQYFGPGTRLTVT.

V usage is TRBV29-1 and J usage is TRBJ2-1; TRBD2 agrees at 10 bases. This CDR3 contains 16 residues. Germline V gene data show CDR1 as SQVTM and CDR2 as ANQGSEA. J gave up 9 bases and V 1 base, and 12 bases lay outside the gene matches. The CDR3 DNA sequence: TGCAGCGTTGAAGGGGAAGCGGGGGGGACGACAGTTGAGCAGTTCTTC. Protein product: CSVEGEAGGTTVEQFF.

J is TRBJ2-1 and V is TRBV5-1; possibly TRBD1 for D (6 bases). The CDR3 consists of 14 residues. V lost 6 bases and J 9 bases, leaving 19 bases between the germline ends. Germline V lookup: CDR1 SGHRS, CDR2 YFSETQ. CDR3 sequence (DNA): TGCGCCAGCAACCCCCGAGCAGGGGACGGTGAGCAGTTCTTC. It encodes CASNPRAGDGEQFF.

The chain is built from TRBV2 and TRBJ2-7, with D possibly TRBD1 on 6 matching bases. Germline V gene lookup returns CDR1 SNHLY and CDR2 FYNNEI. Trimming took 1 base from V and 3 from J, leaving 13 bases between them. The CDR3 consists of 15 residues. In nucleotides, the CDR3 is TGTGCCAGCAGTGAAGGGATCGAACAGGGCTACGAGCAGTACTTC. Translating it yields CASSEGIEQGYEQYF.

V and J are TRBV27 and TRBJ2-2; weak D call: TRBD2 (6 bases). The CDR3 runs to 16 residues. Trimming removed 7 bases from V and 4 bases from J, with 19 bases in between. Germline loops: CDR1 MNHEY, CDR2 SMNVEV (reference sequence). The CDR3 reads CASTPRGARGTGELFF. The CDR3 nucleotides are TGTGCCAGCACCCCTCGCGGGGCGCGCGGCACCGGGGAGCTGTTTTTT.

The genes are TRBV28 and TRBJ2-3; 13 bases agree with TRBD2. V lost 4 bases, J lost 1 base, and 5 bases stayed unmatched. The CDR3 spans 17 residues. From germline, CDR1 is MDHEN and CDR2 SYDVKM. The CDR3 region has the DNA TGTGCCAGCAGTTCTCCCGGGACTAGCGGGGGCACAGATACGCAGTATTTT. Residues: CASSSPGTSGGTDTQYF.

The genes are TRBV6-1 and TRBJ2-7; no firm D call. The CDR3 has 14 residues. CDR1 is MNHNS and CDR2 is SASEGT in the germline V gene. V lost 0 bases, J lost 2 bases, and 8 bases lay in between. The CDR3 sequence: CASSEAATAYEQYF. CDR3 DNA sequence: TGTGCCAGCAGTGAAGCAGCGACCGCCTACGAGCAGTACTTC.

The chain joins TRBV29-1 to TRBJ2-1, with TRBD2 matching 9 bases. The CDR3 runs to 16 residues. The germline gives CDR1 SQVTM, CDR2 ANQGSEA. The V gene end was trimmed by 6 bases and the J gene end by 0 bases; junction bases not matched to a gene: 9. CDR3 amino acids: CSVDNSGGSSYNEQFF. In DNA, the CDR3 is TGCAGCGTGGATAATAGCGGGGGAAGCTCCTACAATGAGCAGTTCTTC.

The V call is TRBV7-3, the J call TRBJ1-5; the match to TRBD1 covers 7 bases. CDR1 and CDR2 from the germline V gene are SGHTA and FQGTGA. V shed 1 base and J 4 bases; nucleotides not matched to a gene: 1. The CDR3 spans 14 residues. This CDR3 reads CASSLRQGNQPQHF. The CDR3 DNA follows: TGTGCCAGCAGCTTAAGACAGGGTAATCAGCCCCAGCATTTT.

The rearrangement uses TRBV6-5 and TRBJ2-7; D might be TRBD1 (5 bases). Trimming removed 10 bases from V and 2 bases from J, with 18 bases in between. This CDR3 contains 14 residues. The germline CDR1 and CDR2 sequences are MNHEY and SVGAGI. Here the CDR3 DNA reads TGTGCCACCGCCGCGATAGACAGTGCCTACGAGCAGTACTTC. It is translated as CATAAIDSAYEQYF.